This TCR beta chain was sequenced during a study of T cell responses to AZD1222 COVID-19 vaccine. Study outcomes and limitations: The donors showed a predominance of white British ancestry and of females, with possible underestimation of clonal diversity.

Assay: immunoSEQ multiplex PCR; the TCRdb copy retains only in-frame clones and omits some. The repertoire includes roughly 120,000 clones, 70% to 90% of them detected once, and more than 6.5% sits in the top ten. The CDR3 totals 13 residues. Trimming cost V 2 bases and J 4 bases; bases outside gene matches: 2. Per germline, CDR1 WNHNN and CDR2 SYGVQD (reference sequence). Details on this clone: Its antigen is still unknown.

The specimen was peripheral blood, collected on day 0 of AZD1222 vaccination. The genes are TRBV10-1 and TRBJ2-7; 7 positions match TRBD2. This sequence was found in an adult in good health. The CDR3 sequence is CASSEVGGYEQYF. The CDR3 coding sequence is TGCGCCAGCAGTGAGGTGGGGGGGTACGAGCAGTACTTC.